This T cell receptor (beta chain) was found in a study of blood T cell repertoires in COVID-19. Background on the study: From T cells, B-cell-depleted T cells, or PBMCs came the material, which was cDNA or gDNA.

In the authors' workflow: Reference gene primer amplification yielded estimated nucleated cell counts. Repertoires were generated with immunoSEQ multiplex PCR, while TCRdb's copy carries only in-frame clones and drops some. D and trimming were read from the DNA, whereas the V and J calls and clone size are those reported in that table. The sample shows over 150,000 clones, 85% of them seen only once. With 0 bases clipped from V and 3 bases from J, the junction kept 5 bases outside the gene matches. Germline CDR1 reads GTSNPN; CDR2 reads SVGIG (reference sequence). CDR3 size: 15 residues. The material sequenced was peripheral blood. This chain connects TRBV30 to TRBJ1-3; 7 nucleotides agree with TRBD1. The sequence derives from a middle-aged man with acute or convalescent COVID-19. The CDR3 DNA sequence: TGTGCCTGGAGTGTTACAGGGGCGGGTGGAAACACCATATATTTT. Its translation is CAWSVTGAGGNTIYF.